The source of this T cell receptor (beta chain) is a study of a mutant IDH1 vaccine in newly diagnosed glioma. General observations from the study: Pseudoprogression looked unconnected to shifts in top peripheral T cell clonotypes.

Generated by immunoSEQ multiplex PCR, the TCRdb table keeps only in-frame clones and is missing some. This repertoire shows 50,000 to 65,000 clones, roughly 80% found once; its top ten account for approximately 19%. As for time point: baseline, week 1 (first vaccination visit). Treatment here: pre-vaccination baseline after standard-of-care therapy. The length of the CDR3 is 19 residues. From germline, CDR1 is MNHEY and CDR2 SMNVEV (reference sequence). V gave up 2 bases and J gave up 5 bases; unmatched junction bases: 17. The sample holds a few counts of this clone. The antigen is undetermined. The sequencing used PBMCs, collected from a glioma patient treated with radiotherapy, temozolomide or both. This chain links TRBV27 with TRBJ2-2, with 7 bases lining up with TRBD2. The receptor was derived from a man between 18 and 35 years old with glioma. DNA for the CDR3: TGTGCCAGCAGTTTACGAAGGGTAGGGCGGGAGCGTAGGACCGGGGAGCTGTTTTTT. Its protein is CASSLRRVGRERRTGELFF.